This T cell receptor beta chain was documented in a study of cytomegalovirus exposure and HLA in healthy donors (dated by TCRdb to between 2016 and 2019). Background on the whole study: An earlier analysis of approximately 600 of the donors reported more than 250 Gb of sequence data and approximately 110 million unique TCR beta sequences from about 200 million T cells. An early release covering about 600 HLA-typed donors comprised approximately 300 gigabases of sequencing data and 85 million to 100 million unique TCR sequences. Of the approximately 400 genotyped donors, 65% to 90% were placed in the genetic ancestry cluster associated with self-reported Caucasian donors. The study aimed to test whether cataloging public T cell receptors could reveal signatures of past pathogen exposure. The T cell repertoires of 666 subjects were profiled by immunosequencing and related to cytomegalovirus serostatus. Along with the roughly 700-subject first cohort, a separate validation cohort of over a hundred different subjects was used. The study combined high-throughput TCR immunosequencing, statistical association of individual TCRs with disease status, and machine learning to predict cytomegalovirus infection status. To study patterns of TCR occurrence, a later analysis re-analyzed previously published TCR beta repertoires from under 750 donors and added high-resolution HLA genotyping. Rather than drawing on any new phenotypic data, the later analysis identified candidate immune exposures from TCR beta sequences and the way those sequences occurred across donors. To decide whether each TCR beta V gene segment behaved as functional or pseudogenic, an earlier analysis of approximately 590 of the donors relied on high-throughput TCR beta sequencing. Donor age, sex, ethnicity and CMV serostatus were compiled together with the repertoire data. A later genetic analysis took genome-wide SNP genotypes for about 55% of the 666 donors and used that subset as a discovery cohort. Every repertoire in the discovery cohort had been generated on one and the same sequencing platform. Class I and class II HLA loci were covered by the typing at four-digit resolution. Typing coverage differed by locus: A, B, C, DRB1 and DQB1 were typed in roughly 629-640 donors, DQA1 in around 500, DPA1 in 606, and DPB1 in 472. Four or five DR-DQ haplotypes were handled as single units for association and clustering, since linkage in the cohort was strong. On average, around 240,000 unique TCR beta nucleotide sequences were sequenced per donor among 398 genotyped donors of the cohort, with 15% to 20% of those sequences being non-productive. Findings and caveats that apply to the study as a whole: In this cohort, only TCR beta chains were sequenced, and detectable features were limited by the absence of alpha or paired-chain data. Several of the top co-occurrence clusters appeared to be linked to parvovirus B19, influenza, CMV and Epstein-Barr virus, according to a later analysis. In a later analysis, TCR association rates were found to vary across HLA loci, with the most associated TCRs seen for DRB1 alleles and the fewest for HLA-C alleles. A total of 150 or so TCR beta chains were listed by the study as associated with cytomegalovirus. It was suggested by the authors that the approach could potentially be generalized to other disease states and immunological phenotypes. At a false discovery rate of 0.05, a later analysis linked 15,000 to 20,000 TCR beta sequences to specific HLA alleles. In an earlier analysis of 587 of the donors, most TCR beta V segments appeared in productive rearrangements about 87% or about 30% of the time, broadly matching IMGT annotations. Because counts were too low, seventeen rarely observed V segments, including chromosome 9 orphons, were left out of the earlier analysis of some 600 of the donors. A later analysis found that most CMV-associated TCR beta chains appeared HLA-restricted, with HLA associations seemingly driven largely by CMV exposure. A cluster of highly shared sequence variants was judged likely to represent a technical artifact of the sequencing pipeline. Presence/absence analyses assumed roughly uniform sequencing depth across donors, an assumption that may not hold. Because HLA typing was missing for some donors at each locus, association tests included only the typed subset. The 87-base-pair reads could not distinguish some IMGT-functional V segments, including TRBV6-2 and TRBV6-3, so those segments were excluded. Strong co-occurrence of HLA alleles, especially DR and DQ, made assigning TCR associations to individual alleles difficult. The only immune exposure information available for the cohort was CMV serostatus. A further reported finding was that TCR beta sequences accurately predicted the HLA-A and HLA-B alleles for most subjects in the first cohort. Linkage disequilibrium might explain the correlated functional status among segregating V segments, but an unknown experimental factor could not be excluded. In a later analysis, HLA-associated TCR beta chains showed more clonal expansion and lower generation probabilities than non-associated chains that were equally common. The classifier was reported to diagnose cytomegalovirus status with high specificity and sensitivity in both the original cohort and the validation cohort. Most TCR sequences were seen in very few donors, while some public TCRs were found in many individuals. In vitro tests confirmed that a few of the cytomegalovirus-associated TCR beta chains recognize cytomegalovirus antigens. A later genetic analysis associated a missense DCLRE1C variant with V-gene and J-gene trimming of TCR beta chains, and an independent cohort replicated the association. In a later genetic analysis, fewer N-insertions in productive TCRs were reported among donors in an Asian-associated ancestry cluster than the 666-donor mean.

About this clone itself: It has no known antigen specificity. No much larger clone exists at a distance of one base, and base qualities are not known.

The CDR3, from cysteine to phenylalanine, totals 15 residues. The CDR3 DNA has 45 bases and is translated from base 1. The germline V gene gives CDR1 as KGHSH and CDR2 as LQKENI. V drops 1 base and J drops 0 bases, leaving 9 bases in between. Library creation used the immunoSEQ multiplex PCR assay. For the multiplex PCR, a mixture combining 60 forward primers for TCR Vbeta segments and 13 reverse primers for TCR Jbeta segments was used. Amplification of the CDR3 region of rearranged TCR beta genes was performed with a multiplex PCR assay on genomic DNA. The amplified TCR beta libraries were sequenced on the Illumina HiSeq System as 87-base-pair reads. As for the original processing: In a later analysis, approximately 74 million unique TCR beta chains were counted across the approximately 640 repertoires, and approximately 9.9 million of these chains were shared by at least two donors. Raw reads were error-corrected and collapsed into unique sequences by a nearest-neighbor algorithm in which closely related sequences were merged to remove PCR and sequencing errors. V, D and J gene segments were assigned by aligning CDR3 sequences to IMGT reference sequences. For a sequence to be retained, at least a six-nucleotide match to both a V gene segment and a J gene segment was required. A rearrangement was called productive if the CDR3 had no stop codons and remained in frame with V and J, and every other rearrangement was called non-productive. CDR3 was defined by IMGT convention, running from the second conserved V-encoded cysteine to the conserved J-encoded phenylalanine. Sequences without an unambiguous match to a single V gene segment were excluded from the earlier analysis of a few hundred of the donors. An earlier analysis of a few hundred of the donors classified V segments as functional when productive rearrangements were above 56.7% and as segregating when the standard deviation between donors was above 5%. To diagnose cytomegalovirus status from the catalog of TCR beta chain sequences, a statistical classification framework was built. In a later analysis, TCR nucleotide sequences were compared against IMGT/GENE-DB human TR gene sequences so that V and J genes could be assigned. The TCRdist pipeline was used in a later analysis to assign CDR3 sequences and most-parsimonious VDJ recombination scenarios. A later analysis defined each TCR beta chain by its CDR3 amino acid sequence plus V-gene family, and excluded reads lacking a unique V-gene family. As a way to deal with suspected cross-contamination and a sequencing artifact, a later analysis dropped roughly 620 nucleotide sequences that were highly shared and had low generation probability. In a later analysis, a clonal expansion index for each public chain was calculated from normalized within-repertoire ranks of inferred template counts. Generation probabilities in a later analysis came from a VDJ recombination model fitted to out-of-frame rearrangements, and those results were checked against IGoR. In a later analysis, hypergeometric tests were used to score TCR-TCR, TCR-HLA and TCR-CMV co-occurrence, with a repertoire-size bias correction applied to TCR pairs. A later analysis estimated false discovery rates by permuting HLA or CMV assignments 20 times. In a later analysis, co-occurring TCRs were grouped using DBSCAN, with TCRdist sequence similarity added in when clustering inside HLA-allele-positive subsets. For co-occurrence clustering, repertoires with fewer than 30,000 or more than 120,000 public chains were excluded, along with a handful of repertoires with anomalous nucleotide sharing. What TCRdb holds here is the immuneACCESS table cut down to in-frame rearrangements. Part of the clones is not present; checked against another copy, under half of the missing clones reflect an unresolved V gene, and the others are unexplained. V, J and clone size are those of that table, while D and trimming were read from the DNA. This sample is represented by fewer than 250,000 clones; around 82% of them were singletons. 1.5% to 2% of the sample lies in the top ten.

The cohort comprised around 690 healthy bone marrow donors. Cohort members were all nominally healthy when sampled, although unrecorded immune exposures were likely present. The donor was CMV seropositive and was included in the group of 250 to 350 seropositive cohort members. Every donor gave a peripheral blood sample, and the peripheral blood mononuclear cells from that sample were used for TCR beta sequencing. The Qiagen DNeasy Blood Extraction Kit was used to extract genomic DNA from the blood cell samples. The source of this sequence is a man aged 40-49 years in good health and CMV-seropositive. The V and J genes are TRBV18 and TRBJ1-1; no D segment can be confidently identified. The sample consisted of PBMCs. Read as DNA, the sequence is TGTGCCAGCTCACCACGGGTGGAGATGAACACTGAAGCTTTCTTT. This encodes CASSPRVEMNTEAFF.